In its sample, the clone carrying this T cell receptor beta chain was seen many times. Its antigen is as yet unknown. Taking about 18-31 mg of unsorted bulk tissue, the authors co-extracted RNA and DNA. Sampling of every tumor involved five separate regions. These included the tumor centre. The data stem from a study of tumor-infiltrating lymphocytes in primary liver carcinoma. Study-level results: It was tumor-adjacent and tumor-blood pairs that overlapped less than tumor region pairs did.

TCR beta cDNA was prepared out of roughly 0.45 ug total RNA by means of a constant-region primer. Researchers made the TCR beta libraries by running three nested multiplex PCR rounds with slightly modified ARM-PCR. The first two PCR rounds used TRBV1-TRBV30 forward primers with a C-beta reverse primer, roughly 10 cycles each. TCRdb fed the multiplex PCR reads into MiXCR, producing one record per CDR3 protein. This sample carries approximately 110,000 distinct CDR3 sequences, around two thirds of them seen once, and the ten largest clones take roughly 8.8%. V shed 1 base, J shed 0 bases, and the junction held 9 bases outside the gene matches. Germline V gene data show CDR1 as MGHRA and CDR2 as YSYEKL. This CDR3 region has 19 residues.

The TCR originated in a woman aged 55-70 years with primary liver carcinoma and hepatitis B virus infection. The sequencing input was liver tumor tissue from sampling region 1. Subset: tumor region T1, superior pole. The chain is built from TRBV4-1 and TRBJ2-6; the match to TRBD2 covers 7 bases. CDR3 DNA sequence: TGCGCCAGCAGCCAAGTGGGGCTAGCGGACCCCTCTGGGGCCAACGTCCTGACTTTC. Its protein is CASSQVGLADPSGANVLTF.